This T cell receptor beta chain was documented in a study of beta chain features in type 1 diabetes. Study-wide context: Similarity in age, gender and cell yields was seen between patients and healthy donors.

Overall study findings and caveats: All four CD4+ subsets of Type 1 diabetes patients contained TCRB CDR3s that were moderately but significantly shorter.

The length of the CDR3 is 15 residues. The junction had 7 bases not matched to a gene; V was cut back by 0 bases and J by 9 bases. The germline V gene encodes CDR1 SGHRS and CDR2 YFSETQ. Every bit of the isolated RNA underwent reverse transcription, so sequencing read expressed TCRB transcripts. This table comes from immunoSEQ multiplex PCR, and its TCRdb copy is limited to in-frame clones, with some not included. The table includes under 400,000 clones, 10% to 15% detected once. This clone occurred a few times. Antigen unknown. By way of CD45RO/CCR7/CD25/CD127/CD95/CD27, the CD4+ regulatory, stem cell-like memory, central memory and naive cells were sorted.

This clonotype originated in a woman between 18 and 30 years old with type 1 diabetes. The V call is TRBV5-1, the J call TRBJ2-1, with 9 bases aligning to TRBD2. Sample: naive CD4+ T cells from blood. CDR3 sequence (DNA): TGCGCCAGCAGCTTGGTGTTAGCGGGAGAGGGTGAGCAGTTCTTC. Its translation: CASSLVLAGEGEQFF.